This T cell receptor (beta chain) originates from a study of blood T cell repertoires in COVID-19. The authors' processing: Reference gene primer amplification in the assay estimated nucleated cell counts. TCRdb's table, derived via immunoSEQ multiplex PCR, lists solely in-frame clones and lacks some. V and J calls plus clone size are reproduced from that table; the DNA served to infer D and trimming. The sample shows under 200,000 clones, roughly 86% of them seen only once. The CDR3 consists of 14 residues. CDR1 is SGHNT, CDR2 YENEEA, per germline. Trimming removed 3 bases from V and 7 bases from J, with 13 bases in between. Participants spanned ages about 18 to 95 years and resided in 20 to 30 US areas.

The source material was PBMCs or T cells enriched from blood (not recorded which). The gene calls are TRBV11-3 and TRBJ2-1; the D gene is possibly TRBD2 (5 bases). This TCR was sampled from a woman in her thirties or forties in a cohort exposed to, infected with or recovered from COVID-19 (not recorded which). In DNA, the CDR3 is TGTGCCAGCAGCTTCAGGAGTACTAGAAATGAGCAGTTCTTC. This gives the protein CASSFRSTRNEQFF.